Each of the 30 T cell receptor beta chains below was sequenced from the same sample in a study of blood T cells in healthy people across ages. A second roughly 7 to 11 cycle PCR used barcoded and J-beta primers. TCRdb reprocessed the 5' RACE reads via MiXCR and lists one record per CDR3 protein. The sample holds fewer than 1.5 million distinct CDR3 sequences; around 39% are singletons and the top ten take roughly 7.9%. The material sequenced was blood. All receptors come from a woman aged 18-29 years in good health.

A few counts support this clonotype. The chain joins TRBV20-1 to TRBJ1-2, with TRBD1 matching 9 bases. This CDR3 comprises 20 residues. Germline CDR1 and CDR2: DFQATT and SNEGSKA (reference sequence). J gave up 2 bases and V 3 bases, and 22 bases lay outside the gene matches. CDR3 in DNA: TGCAGTGCTAGGCCTTCACAGGGGGCGCAGGAAGTGTATGCGAACTATGGCTACACCTTC. It is translated as CSARPSQGAQEVYANYGYTF.

This chain connects TRBV6-2 or TRBV6-3 to TRBJ2-7; tentative D call: TRBD1 (6 bases). The V end was cut by 8 bases, the J end by 2 bases, with 10 bases between. Germline V lookup: CDR1 MNHEY, CDR2 SVGEGT. The CDR3 extends over 12 amino acids. The CDR3 here is CASEDRTYEQYF. CDR3 coding DNA: TGTGCCAGCGAAGACAGGACCTACGAGCAGTACTTC.

A single count supports this clonotype. The chain employs TRBV7-6 and TRBJ2-7; no definite D call. The assigned J gene may be wrong: the sequence end matches TRBJ2-5 better. The CDR3 has 13 residues. The germline V gene has CDR1 SGHVS and CDR2 FNYEAQ. CDR3 region: CASSSMLAETQYF. The CDR3 nucleotides read TGTGCCAGCAGCTCTATGCTGGCAGAGACCCAGTACTTC.

The rearrangement uses TRBV30 and TRBJ2-3; D is possibly TRBD2 (6 bases). Germline V gene data show CDR1 as GTSNPN and CDR2 as SVGIG (reference sequence). Trimming left V 6 bases short and J 5 bases short, with 18 bases between. The CDR3 covers 14 residues. The CDR3 DNA reads TGTGCCTGCCCCGCTTTGCGGGGCAAAGATACGCAGTATTTT. Protein sequence: CACPALRGKDTQYF.

This clonotype was found many times. The gene calls are TRBV10-1 and TRBJ2-1, with 9 bases fitting TRBD2. CDR1 and CDR2 (germline): WNHNN, SYGVQD (reference sequence). V was clipped by 7 bases and J by 5 bases; unmatched bases: 6. The CDR3 runs 14 residues. The CDR3 DNA is TGCGCCAGCAAAAGGACTAGCGCCGACAATGAGCAGTTCTTC. It translates to CASKRTSADNEQFF.

The gene calls are TRBV20-1 and TRBJ2-7; 10 positions agree with TRBD1. The germline gives CDR1 DFQATT, CDR2 SNEGSKA (reference sequence). CDR3 length: 13 residues. The junction had 6 bases not matched to a gene; V was cut back by 3 bases and J by 7 bases. CDR3 loop: CSASAGTGEEQYF. CDR3 DNA sequence: TGCAGTGCTAGCGCTGGGACAGGGGAAGAGCAGTACTTC.

This chain links TRBV9 with TRBJ2-5; 7 nucleotides match TRBD2. The V segment lost 9 bases and the J segment 1 base; nucleotides outside the gene matches: 6. CDR1 SGDLS and CDR2 YYNGEE come from the germline V gene. The CDR3 extends over 13 amino acids. DNA for the CDR3: TGTGCCACTGGGGACTATACCCAAGAGACCCAGTACTTC. This sequence encodes CATGDYTQETQYF.

A few counts support this clonotype. The J gene is TRBJ2-3, the V gene TRBV20-1, with D tentatively TRBD1 or TRBD2 (5 bases each). Germline assignment: CDR1 DFQATT and CDR2 SNEGSKA (reference sequence). Trimming cost V 0 bases and J 6 bases, with 19 bases left between them. The CDR3 is 16 residues long. For the CDR3, the DNA is TGCAGTGCTAGAGATATCGGTTATACAGGACTGGATACGCAGTATTTT. It codes for CSARDIGYTGLDTQYF.

The chain couples TRBV19 to TRBJ1-5, with 9 nucleotides matching TRBD1. The CDR3 consists of 17 residues. Germline lookup yields CDR1 LNHDA and CDR2 SQIVND (reference sequence). The trim removed 4 bases at V and 0 bases at J, leaving 7 bases unmatched. CDR3 DNA: TGTGCCAGTAGTAATTCCGGGACAGGGTTTAGCAATCAGCCCCAGCATTTT. The encoded protein is CASSNSGTGFSNQPQHF. The variable domain in full, completed from reference TRBV19 and TRBJ1-5, reads DGGITQSPKYLFRKEGQNVTLSCEQNLNHDAMYWYRQDPGQGLRLIYYSQIVNDFQKGDIAEGYSVSREKKESFPLTVTSAQKNPTAFYLCASSNSGTGFSNQPQHFGDGTRLSIL.

A note on this clonotype: One end of the junction varies from germline; a read error may be responsible. The V gene is TRBV10-3, the J gene TRBJ2-7; 10 bases fit TRBD1. The J call is in doubt because the DNA end fits TRBJ2-5 better. Germline V gives CDR1 ENHRY, CDR2 SYGVKD. This CDR3 is 15 amino acids long. The CDR3 sequence is CAVSATGTGAETQYF. CDR3 sequence (DNA): TGTGCCGTCAGCGCAACCGGGACAGGGGCCGAGACCCAGTACTTC.

V is TRBV6-2 or TRBV6-3 and J is TRBJ2-7; TRBD1 matches 7 bases. Unmatched junction bases numbered 17, after V lost 2 bases and J lost 7 bases. From germline, CDR1 is MNHEY and CDR2 SVGEGT. The CDR3 sequence is 17 residues long. CDR3 DNA: TGTGCCAGCAGTTACAGTAAGACAGGGAAGGGACGCAATGAGCAGTACTTC. This sequence encodes CASSYSKTGKGRNEQYF.

The chain employs TRBV11-2 and TRBJ1-1; D perhaps matches TRBD1 (5 bases). CDR1 and CDR2 (germline): SGHAT, FQNNGV. Trimming removed 2 bases at V and 6 bases at J, with 16 bases between. The length of the CDR3 is 15 residues. DNA for the CDR3: TGTGCCAGCAGCTTACGCCCAGGGACCAACTCTGAAGCTTTCTTT. It translates to CASSLRPGTNSEAFF.

V usage is TRBV10-3 and J usage is TRBJ2-3; weak D call: TRBD1 (5 bases). V lost 3 bases, J lost 3 bases, and 10 bases lay in between. The CDR3 contains 14 residues. Germline assignment: CDR1 ENHRY and CDR2 SYGVKD. Here the CDR3 reads CAISDRVGTDTQYF. CDR3 nucleotides: TGTGCCATCAGTGACAGGGTAGGAACAGATACGCAGTATTTT.

The V gene is TRBV19, the J gene TRBJ1-1; 7 positions match TRBD1. CDR1 and CDR2 (germline): LNHDA, SQIVND (reference sequence). This CDR3 has 10 amino acids. Unmatched junction bases numbered 4, after V lost 10 bases and J lost 8 bases. CDR3 in amino acids: CATRDREAFF. The CDR3, as DNA: TGTGCCACCCGGGACAGAGAAGCTTTCTTT.

This clonotype was picked up a small number of times. The chain carries TRBV7-2 and TRBJ2-5; 8 nucleotides match TRBD2. This CDR3 is 15 amino acids long. Germline V gene lookup returns CDR1 SGHTA and CDR2 FQGNSA. J gave up 4 bases and V 7 bases, and 11 bases lay outside the gene matches. CDR3 DNA: TGTGCCAGCACGGGGAGCGGGAGTATACGAGAGACCCAGTACTTC. It encodes CASTGSGSIRETQYF.

In this sample, this clonotype turned up a few times. V usage is TRBV12-3 or TRBV12-4 and J usage is TRBJ2-7; D is perhaps TRBD2 (5 bases). V shed 5 bases and J shed 5 bases, with 16 bases lying between them. The CDR3 is 14 amino acids. The CDR3 spells CASSPTTTGNEQYF. CDR3 in DNA: TGTGCCAGCAGTCCCACCACGACGGGGAACGAGCAGTACTTC.

The rearrangement links TRBV6-6 to TRBJ1-4; D uncertain. CDR3 length: 13 amino acids. Germline values: CDR1 MNHNY, CDR2 SVGAGI (reference sequence). Trimming removed 7 bases at V and 8 bases at J, with 14 bases between. CDR3 in amino acids: CASTTRREEKLFF. Written as DNA, the CDR3 is TGTGCCAGCACCACGAGGCGGGAGGAAAAACTGTTTTTT.

This clonotype was seen at least ten times. This chain links TRBV29-1 with TRBJ2-3; D is unclear. Trimming removed 4 bases from V and 2 bases from J, with 10 bases in between. Germline assignment: CDR1 SQVTM and CDR2 ANQGSEA. This CDR3 comprises 13 residues. The CDR3: CSVAGTLTDTQYF. CDR3 sequence (DNA): TGCAGCGTTGCTGGCACGCTCACAGATACGCAGTATTTT.

J is TRBJ2-7 and V is TRBV5-1; 7 bases agree with TRBD1. V shed 2 bases, J shed 4 bases, and the junction held 12 bases outside the gene matches. The germline CDR1 and CDR2 sequences are SGHRS and YFSETQ. The CDR3 extends over 16 amino acids. The CDR3 protein is CASSLTGTEGRYEQYF. For the CDR3, the DNA is TGCGCCAGCAGCTTAACCGGGACAGAGGGAAGATACGAGCAGTACTTC.

A few counts support this clonotype. The chain recombines TRBV12-3 or TRBV12-4 with TRBJ2-3; no clear D. V was pared by 5 bases and J by 2 bases, with 14 bases between. CDR3 length: 15 residues. The CDR3 loop is CASSGIDLLTDTQYF. The CDR3 bases are TGTGCCAGCAGTGGGATAGATCTCCTCACAGATACGCAGTATTTT.

This clonotype has more than one count but fewer than ten. The V and J genes are TRBV2 and TRBJ2-7; TRBD1 is a possible D gene (5 bases). The germline V gene has CDR1 SNHLY and CDR2 FYNNEI. The length of the CDR3 is 13 residues. Between the trimmed V and J ends, which lost 3 bases and 4 bases, there was a span of 10 bases. As DNA, the CDR3 is TGTGCCAGCAGTGACCCCGACAGATACGAGCAGTACTTC. Translated, it gives CASSDPDRYEQYF.

V and J are TRBV7-2 and TRBJ2-1; D is perhaps TRBD1 or TRBD2 (7 bases each). This CDR3 contains 16 residues. The V and J ends lost 5 bases and 9 bases respectively, with 23 bases between them. In germline, CDR1 is SGHTA, CDR2 FQGNSA. CDR3 coding DNA: TGTGCCAGCAGCCCCCCAGGGGGGGGCGTCTTCGTTGAGCAGTTCTTC. This sequence encodes CASSPPGGGVFVEQFF.

The chain has TRBV20-1 and TRBJ2-5, with D hard to call. V shed 0 bases and J shed 4 bases, with 12 bases lying between them. This CDR3 region has 14 residues. Germline CDR1 and CDR2: DFQATT and SNEGSKA (reference sequence). CDR3 coding DNA: TGCAGTGCTAGAGATGTAATAGTAGGAGAGACCCAGTACTTC. Its protein is CSARDVIVGETQYF.

The gene calls are TRBV27 and TRBJ1-2; D perhaps matches TRBD1 (5 bases). This CDR3 contains 14 residues. Germline V gene sequence: CDR1 MNHEY, CDR2 SMNVEV (reference sequence). With 5 bases removed from V and 8 bases from J, the gap between germline ends came to 18 bases. The CDR3 DNA reads TGTGCCAGCAGTCCGGGGGGGTTTAAGAAAGGCTACACCTTC. Residues: CASSPGGFKKGYTF.

V and J are TRBV3-1 and TRBJ1-2; D possibly corresponds to TRBD1 (6 bases). The CDR3 is made up of 14 amino acids. Trimming left V 4 bases short and J 5 bases short, with 14 bases between. CDR1 is LGHDT, CDR2 YNNKEL, per germline (reference sequence). DNA of the CDR3: TGTGCCAGCAGCCGCGGGACAACAATTTATGGCTACACCTTC. It codes for CASSRGTTIYGYTF.

V usage is TRBV7-8 and J usage is TRBJ1-2; D is unresolved. The germline V gene encodes CDR1 SGHVS and CDR2 FQNEAQ. This CDR3 is 14 amino acids long. Trimming stripped 5 bases from V and 1 base from J, with 11 bases between. CDR3 DNA sequence: TGTGCCAGCAGCCCGGGAGCTTATAACTATGGCTACACCTTC. As protein: CASSPGAYNYGYTF.

In its sample, this clonotype was seen a few times. The genes are TRBV30 and TRBJ1-2, with a weak D call TRBD1 (5 bases). This CDR3 is built from 13 residues. CDR1 GTSNPN and CDR2 SVGIG come from the germline V gene (reference sequence). Trimming left V 8 bases short and J 4 bases short, with 17 bases between. CDR3 nucleotides: TGTGCCACCAACCCCGGGACTTCCTATGGCTACACCTTC. Translating it yields CATNPGTSYGYTF.

The chain has TRBV28 and TRBJ1-2; 7 bases are a match to TRBD1. This CDR3 contains 16 residues. V trimming: 5 bases; J trimming: 0 bases; junction bases outside the gene matches: 9. CDR1 and CDR2 from the germline V gene are MDHEN and SYDVKM. CDR3 bases: TGTGCCAGCAGTCCCCTACAGGGGCCTACTAACTATGGCTACACCTTC. Translated: CASSPLQGPTNYGYTF.

The gene calls are TRBV27 and TRBJ1-2, with D possibly matching TRBD1 (5 bases). The CDR3 totals 15 residues. The germline V and J ends were trimmed by 8 bases and 6 bases, with 22 bases remaining between them. Germline CDR1 and CDR2: MNHEY and SMNVEV (reference sequence). CDR3 nucleotide sequence: TGTGCCAGCGCTAGACTTCAGGGTTCTCGCCATGGCTACACCTTC. It codes for CASARLQGSRHGYTF.

This clonotype was counted between two and nine times. This chain uses TRBV29-1 with TRBJ2-5; D is possibly TRBD1 or TRBD2 (5 bases each). This CDR3 is 12 amino acids long. Trimming took off 6 bases at V and 3 bases at J, with 11 bases between the two ends. Germline CDR1 reads SQVTM; CDR2 reads ANQGSEA. CDR3 sequence: CSVEGLKETQYF. The CDR3 bases are TGCAGCGTAGAGGGGTTGAAAGAGACCCAGTACTTC.